These T cell receptor beta chains were read from a single sample in a study of T-cell reconstitution after alpha-beta-depleted transplantation in children. MiXCR, applied by TCRdb to the PCR reads, yields one record per CDR3 protein. The sample holds roughly 89,000 distinct CDR3 sequences, 10% to 15% seen once. Sequenced material: PBMCs from the stem cell graft donor, taken from the stem cell graft. The origin of the receptors is a human donor who donated a stem cell graft to a child with inherited bone marrow failure. CDR3s include the opening cysteine and the closing phenylalanine or tryptophan. A D gene is named only where the DNA matches it firmly. Clone size, where shown, is once, few, many, or a class for clones that have expanded.

j_call	clone_size	d_call	v_call	cdr3_nt	cdr3_aa
TRBJ1-2	.	.	TRBV6-1	TGTGCCAGGGAGGGACTCGGGACATCCTATGGCTACACCTTC	CAREGLGTSYGYTF
TRBJ1-6	.	.	TRBV6-5	TGTGCCAGCAGCCCCGGGACACGGTTAATCTCACCCCTCCACTTT	CASSPGTRLISPLHF
TRBJ1-2	.	.	TRBV7-8	TGTGCCAGCAGCGACAACCGGGACGGCGGACGCTATGGCTACACCTTC	CASSDNRDGGRYGYTF
TRBJ2-5	many	.	TRBV12-3/TRBV12-4	TGTGCCAGCAGGGTGGACTCGAACCAAGAGACCCAGTACTTC	CASRVDSNQETQYF
TRBJ1-1	many	.	TRBV7-9	TGTGCCAGCAGCTCCAATCAGGGCACTGAAGCTTTCTTT	CASSSNQGTEAFF
TRBJ2-5	many	.	TRBV12-3/TRBV12-4	TGTGCCAGCAGTTTGGATAAAGGGGCAGGCCAAGAGACCCAGTACTTC	CASSLDKGAGQETQYF
TRBJ2-5	many	.	TRBV5-1	TGCGCCAGCAGCTTGGTAGGACCCCCAGAGACCCAGTACTTC	CASSLVGPPETQYF
TRBJ2-5	many	.	TRBV25-1	TGTGCCAGCGGTGAGGGAAGGGGAGAGACCCAGTACTTC	CASGEGRGETQYF
TRBJ1-1	many	.	TRBV7-8	TGTGCCAGCAGCTTAGGGCGATTCGGGACAAGGAACACTGAAGCTTTCTTT	CASSLGRFGTRNTEAFF
TRBJ2-3	many	.	TRBV6-5	TGTGCCAGCAGTTACTCGAGCAGAGATACGCAGTATTTT	CASSYSSRDTQYF
TRBJ1-3	many	.	TRBV9	TGTGCCAGCAGCCCCCGACAGGACTTCTCTGGAAACACCATATATTTT	CASSPRQDFSGNTIYF
TRBJ2-7	.	.	TRBV6-5	TGTGCCGCAGGGGAGAAGGGTATTTACGAGCAGTACTTC	CAAGEKGIYEQYF
TRBJ2-5	.	TRBD1	TRBV5-1	TGCGCCAGCAGCTGGGGGACAGCCGGGCGAGAGACCCAGTACTTC	CASSWGTAGRETQYF
TRBJ2-7	.	.	TRBV27	TGTGCCAGCAGTTTATATACTTCCTGGGGGGGGCCTTCCTACGAGCAGTACTTC	CASSLYTSWGGPSYEQYF
TRBJ1-2	many	.	TRBV5-5	TGTGCCAGCAGCCAGGGTACCTATGGCTACACCTTC	CASSQGTYGYTF
TRBJ2-7	many	TRBD2	TRBV27	TGTGCCAGCAGTTCACTAGCGGGAGTCAAGAACGAGCAGTACTTC	CASSSLAGVKNEQYF
TRBJ1-3	many	.	TRBV7-8	TGTGCCAGCAGCCGATCAGACATACGCTCTGGAAACACCATATATTTT	CASSRSDIRSGNTIYF
TRBJ1-1	many	TRBD1	TRBV27	TGTGCCAGCAATAAAGGGGGCGCAAGGGTGAACACTGAAGCTTTCTTT	CASNKGGARVNTEAFF
TRBJ1-5	.	TRBD1	TRBV19	TGTGCCAGTAGTATACTGACAGGGGCCAATCAGCCCCAGCATTTT	CASSILTGANQPQHF
TRBJ2-3	many	.	TRBV4-3	TGCGCCAGCAGCCAAGAGGGTGGGGGGCCTCACACAGATACGCAGTATTTT	CASSQEGGGPHTDTQYF
TRBJ2-1	few	TRBD2	TRBV20-1	TGCAGTGCGTCTAGCGGGAGGGCCGAAAAGTTCTTC	CSASSGRAEKFF
TRBJ2-7	many	.	TRBV2	TGTGCCAGCATAGGAGACGAGCAGTACTTC	CASIGDEQYF
TRBJ2-4	many	.	TRBV7-9	TGTGCCAGCAGCTTGACACAGGGGGGGAACATTCAGTACTTC	CASSLTQGGNIQYF
TRBJ2-7	many	TRBD2	TRBV6-1	TGTGCCAGCAGGGGAAGGACTAGCGGGGCCTACGAGCAGTACTTC	CASRGRTSGAYEQYF
TRBJ1-3	many	TRBD1	TRBV10-3	TGTGCCTCTTGGACAGGGAGCTCTGGAAACACCATATATTTT	CASWTGSSGNTIYF